This TCR beta chain was captured by sequencing in a study of T cell repertoires in cytomegalovirus infection. Study information: CMV epitopes used comprised recently identified HLA-C-restricted ones and well-studied HLA-B-restricted ones. CMV infection and matching HLA type were both indicated by public TCR beta signatures.

A single record per CDR3 protein comes from TCRdb applying MiXCR to the reads. This sample has approximately 110,000 distinct CDR3 sequences, with around 29% found just once. Overall study findings and caveats: Summed public TCR beta family frequency identified CMV carriers bearing the relevant HLA. The response measured ex vivo was dominated by TCR beta clonotypes (HLA-C-restricted and CMV-specific).

V shed 1 base, J shed 4 bases, and the junction held 6 bases outside the gene matches. The CDR3 is 15 amino acids. Germline-derived CDR1 and CDR2 are SGHVS and FNYEAQ. This clonotype has a count of ten or more. Its antigen is unidentified. This sequence was found in a human donor in good health (CMV status not recorded). Some clones in this sample may be carry-over from other donors' samples. V and J are TRBV7-6 and TRBJ2-5; 7 bases fit TRBD2. The sample consisted of CD8+ T cells from cultured PBMCs, taken from culture after CMV antigen stimulation. CDR3 amino acids: CASSLGPAGIETQYF. The DNA of the CDR3 is TGTGCCAGCAGCTTAGGGCCAGCGGGGATAGAGACCCAGTACTTC.